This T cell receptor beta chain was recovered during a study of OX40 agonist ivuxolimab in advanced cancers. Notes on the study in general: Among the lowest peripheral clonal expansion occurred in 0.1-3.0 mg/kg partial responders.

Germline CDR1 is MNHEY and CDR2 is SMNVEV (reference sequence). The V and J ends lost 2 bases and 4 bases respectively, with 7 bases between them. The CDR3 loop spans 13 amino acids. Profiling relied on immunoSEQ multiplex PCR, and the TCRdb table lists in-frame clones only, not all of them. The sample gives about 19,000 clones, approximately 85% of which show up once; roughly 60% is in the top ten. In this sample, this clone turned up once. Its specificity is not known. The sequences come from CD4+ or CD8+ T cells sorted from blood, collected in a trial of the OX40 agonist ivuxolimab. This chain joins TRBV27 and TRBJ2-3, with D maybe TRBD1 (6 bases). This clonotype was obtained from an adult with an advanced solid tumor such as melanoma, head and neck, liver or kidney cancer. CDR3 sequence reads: CASSLEGADTQYF. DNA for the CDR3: TGTGCCAGCAGTTTAGAGGGGGCAGATACGCAGTATTTT.